This T cell receptor (beta chain) was identified in a study of T cells in pancreatic ductal adenocarcinoma. The study, taken as a whole, reports: Tumor samples had fewer productive templates and approximately 7.9-fold fewer unique clonotypes than blood. The resected cohort was biased toward the minority with early-stage disease. Tumors hold more CD45RO+ effector T cells, which may bias toward lower diversity.

For this clone: Antigen unknown.

The CDR3 spans 15 residues. The germline V gene has CDR1 LNHDA and CDR2 SQIVND (reference sequence). V was cut by 6 bases and J by 5 bases, with 19 bases left in between. The protocol was immunoSEQ multiplex PCR, while the TCRdb copy is restricted to in-frame clones and leaves out a portion. The sample records over 90,000 clones, roughly 96% being singletons. Surgery without prior neoadjuvant therapy was the treatment of the selected pancreatic ductal adenocarcinoma patients. This chain uses TRBV19 with TRBJ1-1; possible D gene TRBD1, 6 bases. The TCR comes from a human donor with pancreatic ductal adenocarcinoma. Sequencing was performed on PBMCs. The chain's CDR3 is CASRPKQGGETEAFF. CDR3 coding DNA: TGTGCCAGTAGACCGAAACAGGGAGGGGAGACTGAAGCTTTCTTT. Full variable domain (missing parts from reference TRBV19 and TRBJ1-1): DGGITQSPKYLFRKEGQNVTLSCEQNLNHDAMYWYRQDPGQGLRLIYYSQIVNDFQKGDIAEGYSVSREKKESFPLTVTSAQKNPTAFYLCASRPKQGGETEAFFGQGTRLTVV.